A single sample is the source of the 5 T cell receptor beta chains below, sequenced in a study of blood T cell repertoires in COVID-19. Here immunoSEQ multiplex PCR was the method, and the copy in TCRdb shows in-frame clones only, minus some. There are under 25,000 clones in the sample; roughly 85% occur only once, and about 20% lies in the top ten. The sample taken for sequencing was peripheral blood. Receptor source: a man between 65 and 80 years old in a cohort sampled during active COVID-19.

The V and J genes are TRBV28 and TRBJ2-7; tentative D call: TRBD2 (5 bases). The ends were cut back, 2 bases at V and 2 bases at J, with 13 bases in the middle. This CDR3 contains 15 residues. CDR1 is MDHEN, CDR2 SYDVKM, per germline. The CDR3 DNA follows: TGTGCCAGCAGTTTAAACGGGGTGTCAGCCTACGAGCAGTACTTC. The encoded protein is CASSLNGVSAYEQYF.

This chain joins TRBV10-3 and TRBJ2-7, with 9 positions matching TRBD1. V lost 0 bases and J lost 0; bases outside the gene matches: 6. CDR1 is ENHRY, CDR2 SYGVKD, per germline. The CDR3 contains 17 residues. The CDR3 is CAISESGTGQGSYEQYF. The CDR3 DNA follows: TGTGCCATCAGTGAGTCCGGGACAGGGCAAGGCTCCTACGAGCAGTACTTC.

The V gene is TRBV6-2 or TRBV6-3, the J gene TRBJ2-1; TRBD2 aligns across 8 bases. Germline-derived CDR1 and CDR2 are MNHEY and SVGEGT. V shed 0 bases, J shed 2 bases, and the junction held 6 bases outside the gene matches. The CDR3 length is 17 residues. The DNA for the CDR3 is TGTGCCAGCAGTTACTCGCAGACTAGCGTCCCCTACAATGAGCAGTTCTTC. Translating it yields CASSYSQTSVPYNEQFF.

The chain employs TRBV5-1 and TRBJ2-7; D unresolved. V was shortened by 4 bases and J by 2 bases, with 10 bases between the two germline ends. Germline assignment: CDR1 SGHRS and CDR2 YFSETQ. The CDR3 sequence is 13 residues long. The CDR3: CASSHQLPYEQYF. The CDR3 DNA is TGCGCCAGCAGCCACCAACTCCCCTACGAGCAGTACTTC. The whole variable domain, remainder taken from reference TRBV5-1 and TRBJ2-7, is KAGVTQTPRYLIKTRGQQVTLSCSPISGHRSVSWYQQTPGQGLQFLFEYFSETQRNKGNFPGRFSGRQFSNSRSEMNVSTLELGDSALYLCASSHQLPYEQYFGPGTRLTVT.

With regard to this clone: The identical CDR3 is also encoded by other nucleotide sequences in the sample. The chain uses TRBV5-5 and TRBJ2-7; 7 positions agree with TRBD1. The V segment lost 0 bases and the J segment 2 bases; nucleotides outside the gene matches: 2. The CDR3 spans 14 residues. Germline V gene data show CDR1 as SGHKS and CDR2 as YYEKEE (reference sequence). The CDR3 bases are TGTGCCAGCAGCTTGGTCCAGGGGGCCTACGAGCAGTACTTC. Translated: CASSLVQGAYEQYF.